This T cell receptor beta chain was identified in a study of T-cell memory formation after mild COVID-19. Whole-study findings and limits: Contracting CD8+ clones were enriched in EMRA, CD4+ mainly in CM and EM. Pre-infection memory already had some responding clones, implying cross-reactive memory joined. Day 15 to 85 contracting clones showed balanced CD4/CD8; day 15 to 37 expanders favored CD4+.

This clonotype was seen only a few times. Its antigen is undetermined. From germline, CDR1 is SEHNR and CDR2 FQNEAQ (reference sequence). V was trimmed by 5 bases and J by 1 base, leaving 16 bases between them. The CDR3 length is 16 residues. TCR alpha and TCR beta cDNA libraries carrying sample barcodes and UMIs came from 5'RACE with constant-segment primers. TCRdb redid the calling of the 5' RACE reads with MiXCR, one entry per CDR3 protein. The sample carries 400,000 to 500,000 distinct CDR3 sequences, 20% recorded once. The chain is built from TRBV7-9 and TRBJ2-3; the D gene could be TRBD1 or TRBD2 (6 bases each). The specimen sequenced was PBMCs or a T cell subset sorted from them (not recorded which). The origin of this receptor is an adult woman who had mild COVID-19 (a few samples of this study predate the infection). Cell type and time point are not known. DNA for the CDR3: TGTGCCAGCAGCCCAAAGGCGGGACAACGCACAGATACGCAGTATTTT. The encoded protein is CASSPKAGQRTDTQYF.